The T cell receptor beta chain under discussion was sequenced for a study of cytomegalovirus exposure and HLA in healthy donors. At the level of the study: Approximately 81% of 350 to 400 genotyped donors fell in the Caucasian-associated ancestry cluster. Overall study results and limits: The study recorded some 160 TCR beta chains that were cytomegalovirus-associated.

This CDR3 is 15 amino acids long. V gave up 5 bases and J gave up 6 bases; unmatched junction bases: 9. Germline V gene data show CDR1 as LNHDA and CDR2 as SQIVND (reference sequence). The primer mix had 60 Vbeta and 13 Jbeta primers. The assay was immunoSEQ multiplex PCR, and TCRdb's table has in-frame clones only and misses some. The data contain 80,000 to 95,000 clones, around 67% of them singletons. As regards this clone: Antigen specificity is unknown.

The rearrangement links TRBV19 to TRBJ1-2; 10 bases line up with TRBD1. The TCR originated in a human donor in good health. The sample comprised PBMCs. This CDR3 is CASSPWTGGGNGYTF. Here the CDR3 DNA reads TGTGCCAGTAGTCCCTGGACAGGGGGGGGGAATGGCTACACCTTC.